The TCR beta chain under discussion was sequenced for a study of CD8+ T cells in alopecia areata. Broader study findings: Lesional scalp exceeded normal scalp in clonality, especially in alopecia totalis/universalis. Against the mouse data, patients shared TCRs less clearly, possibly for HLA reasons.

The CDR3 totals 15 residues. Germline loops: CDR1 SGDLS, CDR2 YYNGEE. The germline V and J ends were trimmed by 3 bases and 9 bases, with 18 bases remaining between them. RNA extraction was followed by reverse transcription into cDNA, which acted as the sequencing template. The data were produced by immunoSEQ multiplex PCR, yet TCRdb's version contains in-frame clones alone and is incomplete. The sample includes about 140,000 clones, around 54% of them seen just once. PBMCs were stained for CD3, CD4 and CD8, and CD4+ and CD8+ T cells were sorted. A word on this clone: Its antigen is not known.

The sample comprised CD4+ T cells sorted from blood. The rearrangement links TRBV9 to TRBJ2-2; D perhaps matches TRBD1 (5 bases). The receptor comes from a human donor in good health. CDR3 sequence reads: CASSASTRVRRELFF. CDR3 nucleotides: TGTGCCAGCAGCGCGTCGACCAGGGTCCGTAGGGAGCTGTTTTTT.